This T cell receptor (beta chain) is drawn from a study of blood T cell repertoires in COVID-19. TCRdb's table, derived via immunoSEQ multiplex PCR, lists solely in-frame clones and lacks some. The table records 130,000 to 150,000 clones, around 83% of them present only once. Germline loops: CDR1 MNHNY, CDR2 SVGAGI (reference sequence). The CDR3 covers 15 residues. Trimming took 8 bases from V and 4 from J, leaving 15 bases between them. Sequenced: peripheral blood. The TCR originated in a woman over 75 with acute or convalescent COVID-19. V usage is TRBV6-6 and J usage is TRBJ1-6, with D maybe TRBD1 (6 bases). The CDR3 DNA reads TGTGCCAGCCTTCAAAGACAGGCTTATAATTCACCCCTCCACTTT. Its translation: CASLQRQAYNSPLHF.